These 17 T cell receptor beta chains were all obtained from the same sample, sequenced in a study of shared clonotypes between healthy human individuals. Sequencing used immunoSEQ multiplex PCR; TCRdb keeps in-frame clones, though not all of them. Of about 640,000 clones in the sample, 72% are singletons; the top ten hold less than 2%. The sequenced sample consisted of memory CD4+ T cells sorted from blood. Indicated subset: CD45RA-negative fraction. The origin of the receptors is a woman under 40 in good health.

With respect to this clone: The same CDR3 is also encoded by other DNA sequences in this sample. The V gene is TRBV7-9, the J gene TRBJ2-3, with TRBD1 matching 9 bases. Trimming took 5 bases from V and 4 from J; bases not matched to a gene: 4. The CDR3 runs to 14 residues. Looked up from germline, CDR1 is SEHNR and CDR2 is FQNEAQ (reference sequence). The CDR3 DNA follows: TGTGCCAGCAGCCCGGGACAGGGTTCAGATACGCAGTATTTT. Amino acids: CASSPGQGSDTQYF.

The gene calls are TRBV7-3 and TRBJ2-6; no firm D call. The CDR3 runs 14 residues. Germline V gene sequence: CDR1 SGHTA, CDR2 FQGTGA. Trimming removed 4 bases from V and 2 bases from J, with 6 bases in between. The CDR3 spells CASSSQPGANVLTF. The CDR3 DNA reads TGTGCCAGCAGCTCACAGCCTGGGGCCAACGTCCTGACTTTC.

The chain employs TRBV5-1 and TRBJ2-7; D is unresolved. Trimming stripped 4 bases from V and 1 base from J, with 15 bases between. Germline V CDR1 and CDR2: SGHRS, YFSETQ. This CDR3 has 15 amino acids. The CDR3: CASSMTNPISYEQYF. In DNA form, the CDR3 reads TGCGCCAGCAGCATGACAAACCCAATTTCCTACGAGCAGTACTTC.

This sequence joins TRBV28 and TRBJ2-4; D may correspond to TRBD1 or TRBD2 (5 bases each). V lost 5 bases and J 2 bases, leaving 10 bases between the germline ends. Germline V gives CDR1 MDHEN, CDR2 SYDVKM. The CDR3 spans 14 residues. This CDR3 reads CASSPRGPKNIQYF. As DNA, the CDR3 is TGTGCCAGCAGTCCCCGGGGACCCAAAAACATTCAGTACTTC.

The rearrangement joins TRBV4-1 to TRBJ2-1; TRBD2 aligns across 9 bases. Germline lookup yields CDR1 MGHRA and CDR2 YSYEKL. V trimming: 4 bases; J trimming: 0 bases; junction bases outside the gene matches: 10. The CDR3 length is 18 residues. CDR3 coding DNA: TGCGCCAGCAGCCCTCCCCGCTCTAGCGGGATCTCCTACAATGAGCAGTTCTTC. It codes for CASSPPRSSGISYNEQFF.

This clone was recorded a few times. The rearrangement joins TRBV19 to TRBJ2-1; maybe TRBD2 (6 bases). Per the germline V gene, CDR1 is LNHDA and CDR2 is SQIVND (reference sequence). The ends were cut back, 4 bases at V and 7 bases at J, with 14 bases in the middle. The CDR3 is made up of 14 amino acids. For the CDR3, the DNA is TGTGCCAGTAGTAATCCCTCGGGGGTGAATGAGCAGTTCTTC. Its protein product is CASSNPSGVNEQFF.

V and J are TRBV30 and TRBJ2-3; TRBD1 agrees at 12 bases. The junction had 8 bases not matched to a gene; V was cut back by 4 bases and J by 6 bases. There are 15 residues in the CDR3. CDR1 and CDR2 from the germline V gene are GTSNPN and SVGIG (reference sequence). This CDR3 reads CAWKSGQGAVDTQYF. The CDR3 coding sequence is TGTGCCTGGAAATCGGGACAGGGGGCCGTGGATACGCAGTATTTT.

The J gene is TRBJ1-1, the V gene TRBV2, with unresolved D. V was clipped by 6 bases and J by 5 bases, with 16 bases between them. The CDR3 spans 14 residues. CDR1 is SNHLY and CDR2 is FYNNEI in the germline V gene. The CDR3 is CASSSYGYRTEAFF. The CDR3 coding sequence is TGTGCCAGCAGCTCATACGGCTACCGAACTGAAGCTTTCTTT.

V and J are TRBV7-6 and TRBJ2-5; TRBD1 agrees at 8 bases. Looked up from germline, CDR1 is SGHVS and CDR2 is FNYEAQ. The CDR3 runs 13 residues. V lost 5 bases, J lost 6 bases, and 5 bases stayed unmatched. The CDR3: CASSQDRVKTQYF. DNA for the CDR3: TGTGCCAGCAGCCAGGACAGGGTCAAGACCCAGTACTTC.

This clone occurred a few times. The identical CDR3 is also encoded by other nucleotide sequences in the sample. The chain joins TRBV5-1 to TRBJ1-5; D might be TRBD1 (5 bases). This CDR3 is built from 14 residues. Germline-derived CDR1 and CDR2 are SGHRS and YFSETQ. V was clipped by 3 bases and J by 3 bases, with 10 bases between them. The CDR3 DNA sequence: TGCGCCAGCAGCTGGGGGGAGATCAATCAGCCCCAGCATTTT. Encoded protein: CASSWGEINQPQHF.

The chain uses TRBV20-1 and TRBJ2-1; D call uncertain. There are 11 residues in the CDR3. Germline CDR1 reads DFQATT; CDR2 reads SNEGSKA (reference sequence). Trimming removed 3 bases from V and 8 bases from J, with 8 bases in between. The DNA of the CDR3 is TGCAGTGCTAGTTCAGAAGATGAGCAGTTCTTC. Its translation: CSASSEDEQFF.

This chain connects TRBV28 to TRBJ2-5; D call uncertain. The J call is doubtful: the DNA matches TRBJ2-7 better. The CDR3 runs to 14 residues. Per germline, CDR1 MDHEN and CDR2 SYDVKM. CDR3 residues: CASIRAGKSYEQYF. Written as DNA, the CDR3 is TGTGCCAGCATCCGTGCAGGTAAATCCTACGAGCAGTACTTC.

Only one count was recorded for this clone. The CDR3 reads CASSLFGGGQETQYF. DNA for the CDR3: TGTGCCAGCAGCTTATTTGGGGGAGGCCAAGAGACCCAGTACTTC. The V and J genes are TRBV7-9 and TRBJ2-5, with a possible D match to TRBD2 (6 bases). CDR3 length equals 15 residues. V was shortened by 2 bases and J by 1 base, with 11 bases between the two germline ends. The germline gives CDR1 SEHNR, CDR2 FQNEAQ (reference sequence).

Points on this clone: This could be a read error, since a much larger clone is one nucleotide away. This rearrangement joins TRBV11-2 to TRBJ2-5, with D possibly being TRBD1 or TRBD2 (7 bases each). V was trimmed by 3 bases and J by 4 bases, leaving 18 bases between them. CDR3 length equals 16 residues. CDR1 and CDR2 (germline): SGHAT, FQNNGV. In nucleotides, the CDR3 is TGTGCCAGCAGCTTCCAGGGGCAGGGGGGGGGAGAGACCCAGTACTTC. This encodes CASSFQGQGGGETQYF. Filled out from reference TRBV11-2 and TRBJ2-5, the complete variable domain reads EAGVAQSPRYKIIEKRQSVAFWCNPISGHATLYWYQQILGQGPKLLIQFQNNGVVDDSQLPKDRFSAERLKGVDSTLKIQPAKLEDSAVYLCASSFQGQGGGETQYFGPGTRLLVL.

The V and J genes are TRBV27 and TRBJ1-3; the D is unclear. CDR3 size: 14 residues. Trimming removed 9 bases from V and 4 bases from J, with 16 bases in between. CDR1 and CDR2 (germline): MNHEY, SMNVEV (reference sequence). This CDR3 is CASPPGSSGNTIYF. CDR3 nucleotides: TGTGCCAGTCCCCCCGGTAGCAGCGGAAACACCATATATTTT.

In its sample, this clone was seen once. The genes are TRBV2 and TRBJ2-4; D call uncertain. Germline loops: CDR1 SNHLY, CDR2 FYNNEI. This CDR3 comprises 16 residues. With 6 bases removed from V and 3 bases from J, the gap between germline ends came to 18 bases. The DNA for the CDR3 is TGTGCCAGCAGGGCGACTCTCCCCATTGACAAAAACATTCAGTACTTC. This translates into CASRATLPIDKNIQYF.

The gene calls are TRBV4-1 and TRBJ2-3, with D possibly matching TRBD1 (5 bases). V lost 1 base to trimming and J lost 6 bases, with 14 bases between them. The length of the CDR3 is 15 residues. Germline CDR1 MGHRA, CDR2 YSYEKL. The CDR3: CASSQGPQGWDTQYF. CDR3 in DNA: TGCGCCAGCAGCCAAGGACCCCAGGGATGGGATACGCAGTATTTT.